This is a list of T cell receptor beta chains from one sample in a study of regulatory T cells in long-lasting Graves disease. TCRdb reprocessed the multiplex PCR reads via MiXCR and lists one record per CDR3 protein. The data show approximately 400,000 distinct CDR3 sequences, with over 9.5% seen just once and 18% held by the top ten. A further study also used this sample, focusing on T cells in Graves' hyperthyroidism and ophthalmopathy.

The sample consisted of peripheral blood mononuclear cells (PBMCs), taken at new diagnosis, from a patient treated with antithyroid drugs. These receptor sequences come from a woman aged 18 to 35 with Graves disease. CDR3s include the opening cysteine and the closing phenylalanine or tryptophan. The order of the fields is clone size, V gene, D gene, J gene, CDR3 protein, CDR3 DNA. A D gene is named only where the DNA matches it firmly. Clone size is not always given. Where it is, it says once, few, many or a class for expanded clones.

>many|TRBV11-2|-|TRBJ2-2
CASRSPRGQTNTGELFF
TGTGCCAGCAGATCACCCCGAGGGCAGACGAACACCGGGGAGCTGTTTTTT
>few|TRBV12-3/TRBV12-4|-|TRBJ1-6
CASSRYRNSPLHF
TGTGCCAGCAGCCGATACAGGAATTCACCCCTCCACTTT
>many|TRBV28|-|TRBJ1-1
CASRHRGDVAVEAFF
TGTGCCAGCCGCCATAGGGGTGACGTCGCGGTTGAAGCTTTCTTT
>many|TRBV12-3/TRBV12-4|-|TRBJ2-7
CASSTKPGSYEQYF
TGTGCCAGCAGTACCAAGCCGGGCTCCTACGAGCAGTACTTC
>-|TRBV6-1|TRBD1|TRBJ1-6
CASRPGQRLSPLHF
TGTGCCAGCAGACCGGGACAGAGACTTTCACCCCTCCACTTT
>many|TRBV20-1|TRBD2|TRBJ2-7
CSAPRAGVNTYEQYF
TGCAGTGCCCCCCGGGCGGGAGTGAATACCTACGAGCAGTACTTC
>many|TRBV9|-|TRBJ2-5
CASSRAPGTIQETQYF
TGTGCCAGCAGCCGTGCTCCCGGGACAATTCAAGAGACCCAGTACTTC
>many|TRBV2|-|TRBJ1-1
CATQGFADGF
TGTGCCACCCAGGGTTTTGCAGATGGTTTT
>many|TRBV2|-|TRBJ2-2
CASTSFFGGLGGELFF
TGTGCCAGCACTTCCTTCTTTGGGGGTCTCGGCGGGGAGCTGTTTTTT
>-|TRBV14|TRBD1|TRBJ1-5
CASSPQRPGQGRQPQHF
TGTGCCAGCAGCCCGCAACGCCCGGGACAGGGGAGACAGCCCCAGCATTTT
>many|TRBV3-1|-|TRBJ2-5
CASSQAVTGETQYF
TGTGCCAGCAGCCAAGCAGTGACCGGGGAGACCCAGTACTTC
>many|TRBV28|-|TRBJ2-2
CASNPPHHRRGPVPTGELFF
TGTGCCAGTAACCCCCCCCACCACCGACGCGGTCCAGTTCCCACCGGGGAGCTGTTTTTT
>many|TRBV12-3/TRBV12-4|TRBD2|TRBJ2-1
CASTLSGGSYNEQFF
TGTGCCAGCACCCTAAGCGGGGGCTCCTACAATGAGCAGTTCTTC
>-|TRBV12-3/TRBV12-4|-|TRBJ2-7
CASSRLFEQYF
TGTGCCAGCAGTCGTCTATTTGAGCAGTACTTC
>few|TRBV6-9|-|TRBJ1-5
CASSYSSIEGNQPQHF
TGTGCCAGCAGTTATTCTAGTATTGAGGGCAATCAGCCCCAGCATTTT
>-|TRBV19|-|TRBJ1-5
CASTPEPWGNQPQHF
TGTGCCAGTACCCCGGAACCCTGGGGCAATCAGCCCCAGCATTTT
>many|TRBV7-2|-|TRBJ2-1
CASSLGEGLSYEQFF
TGTGCCAGCAGCTTAGGAGAGGGCCTTAGTTATGAGCAGTTCTTC
>many|TRBV7-9|-|TRBJ2-3
CASSPPVEGITDTQYF
TGTGCCAGCAGCCCTCCTGTCGAGGGGATCACAGATACGCAGTATTTT
>many|TRBV7-9|-|TRBJ2-1
CASSYDRFDEQFF
TGTGCCAGCAGCTACGACAGGTTCGATGAGCAGTTCTTC
>many|TRBV12-3/TRBV12-4|-|TRBJ2-7
CASSFEGRSSYEQYF
TGTGCCAGCAGTTTTGAGGGGAGGAGCTCCTACGAGCAGTACTTC
>many|TRBV29-1|-|TRBJ2-1
CSVEPAYNEQFF
TGCAGCGTTGAACCAGCCTACAATGAGCAGTTCTTC
>few|TRBV6-1|-|TRBJ1-3
CASRLTGFSGNTIYF
TGTGCCAGCAGACTAACAGGGTTCTCTGGAAACACCATATATTTT
>-|TRBV11-3|-|TRBJ1-2
CASSPWGGRVSSNYGYTF
TGTGCCAGCAGCCCCTGGGGGGGACGCGTCTCCAGTAACTATGGCTACACCTTC
>many|TRBV6-2/TRBV6-3|-|TRBJ2-3
CASSPEGASTDTQYF
TGTGCCAGCAGTCCCGAAGGGGCTAGCACAGATACGCAGTATTTT
>-|TRBV6-2/TRBV6-3|TRBD2|TRBJ2-1
CASSYSVAGGPNEQFF
TGTGCCAGCAGTTACTCGGTAGCGGGGGGGCCCAATGAGCAGTTCTTC
>many|TRBV19|-|TRBJ1-1
CASSIFSVGGMGAFF
TGTGCCAGTAGTATTTTTAGTGTTGGAGGTATGGGAGCTTTCTTT
>many|TRBV5-1|TRBD2|TRBJ2-1
CASSRLGRSTGGEQFF
TGCGCCAGCAGCCGACTGGGCAGGTCTACGGGGGGTGAGCAGTTCTTC
>few|TRBV5-1|-|TRBJ1-3
CASSSTGTGNAIYF
TGCGCCAGCAGCTCCACAGGGACTGGAAACGCCATATATTTT
>-|TRBV5-1|TRBD1|TRBJ2-7
CASSLGTGGTYEQYF
TGCGCCAGCAGCTTGGGGACAGGGGGTACCTACGAGCAGTACTTC